This T cell receptor beta chain was sequenced in a study of blood T cell repertoires in COVID-19. Turning to the study itself: PBMCs, B-cell-depleted T cells, or T cells were the source of the cDNA or gDNA that made up the material.

TCRdb's table, derived via immunoSEQ multiplex PCR, lists solely in-frame clones and lacks some. The table shows about 150,000 clones, with approximately 80% occurring only once. V gave up 3 bases and J gave up 9 bases, with 9 bases separating them. The CDR3 totals 13 residues. The chain links TRBV12-3 or TRBV12-4 to TRBJ1-6; perhaps TRBD1 as D (6 bases). The sequence was collected from a woman in her forties or fifties with acute or convalescent COVID-19. The sample consisted of peripheral blood. This CDR3 is CASSLGGGSPLHF. The CDR3 region has the DNA TGTGCCAGCAGTTTGGGAGGGGGTTCACCCCTCCACTTT.